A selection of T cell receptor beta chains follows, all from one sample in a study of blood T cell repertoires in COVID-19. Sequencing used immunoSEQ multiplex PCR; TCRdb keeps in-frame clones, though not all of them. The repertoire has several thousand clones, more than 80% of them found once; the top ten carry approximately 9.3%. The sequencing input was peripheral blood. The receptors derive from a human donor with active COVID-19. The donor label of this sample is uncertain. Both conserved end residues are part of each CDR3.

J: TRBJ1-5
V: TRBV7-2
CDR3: CASTPKTGDSNQPQHF

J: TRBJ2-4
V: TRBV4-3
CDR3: CASSPRGGANIQYF

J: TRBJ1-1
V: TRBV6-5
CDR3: CASTIFAGYTEAFF

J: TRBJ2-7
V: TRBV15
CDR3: CATSGKTGLRYEQYF

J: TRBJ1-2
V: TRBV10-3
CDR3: CAISERAGDLSGYTF

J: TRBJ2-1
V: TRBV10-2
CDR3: CASSVAGGREQFF

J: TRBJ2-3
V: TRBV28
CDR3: CASSSRDTTDTQYF

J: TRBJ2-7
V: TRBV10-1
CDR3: CASRGDRGFAYEQYF

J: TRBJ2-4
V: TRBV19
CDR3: CASSEGASIQYF

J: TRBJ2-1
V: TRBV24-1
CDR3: CATSEGGNVAGNEQFF

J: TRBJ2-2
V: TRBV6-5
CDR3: CASSDSGVGTGELFF

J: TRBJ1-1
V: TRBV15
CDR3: CATSRDGGATKPEAFF

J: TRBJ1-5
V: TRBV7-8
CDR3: CASSLVGERPQHF

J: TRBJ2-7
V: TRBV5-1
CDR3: CASSSNSGYEQYF

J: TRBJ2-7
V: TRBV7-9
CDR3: CASSSISGSSYEQYF

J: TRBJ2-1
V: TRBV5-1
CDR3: CASSLVKGAGNEQFF

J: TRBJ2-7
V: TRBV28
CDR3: CATTGTVFYEQYF

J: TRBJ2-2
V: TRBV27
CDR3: CASSPLGLAGLTGELFF

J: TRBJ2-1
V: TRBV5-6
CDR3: CASSFAGQGAEEFF

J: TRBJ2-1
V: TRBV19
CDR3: CASSMLAGGENEQFF

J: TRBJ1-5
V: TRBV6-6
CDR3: CASSDAQGWSNQPQHF

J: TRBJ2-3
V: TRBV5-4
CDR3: CASRRPGAASTDTQYF

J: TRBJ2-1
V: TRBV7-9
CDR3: CASSFSGTSGTDEQFF

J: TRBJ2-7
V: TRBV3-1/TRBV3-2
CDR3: CASSQGQGPYYEQYF

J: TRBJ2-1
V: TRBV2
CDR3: CARRNNEQFF

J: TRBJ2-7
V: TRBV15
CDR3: CATRGDNTYEQYF

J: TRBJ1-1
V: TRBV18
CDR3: CASSRTGAGTEAFF

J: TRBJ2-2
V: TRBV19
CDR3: CASSMRGTTPGSCFF

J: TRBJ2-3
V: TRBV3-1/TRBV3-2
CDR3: CASSQDIQGTDTQYF

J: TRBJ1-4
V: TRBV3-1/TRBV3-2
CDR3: CASSPSGTGGLKLFF

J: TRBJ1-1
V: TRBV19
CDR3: CASSIGGLLNTEAFF

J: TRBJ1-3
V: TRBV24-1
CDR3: CATSDFLPTGGLNTIYF

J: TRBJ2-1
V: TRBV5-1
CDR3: CASSFKGGSNEQFF

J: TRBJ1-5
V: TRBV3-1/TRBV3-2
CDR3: CASSPSRQVTNQPQHF

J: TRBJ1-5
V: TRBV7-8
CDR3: CASSPTRGVTNQPQHF

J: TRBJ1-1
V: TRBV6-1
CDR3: CASSEDRDRKAFF

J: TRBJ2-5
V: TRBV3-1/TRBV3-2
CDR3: CASRAGGNQETQYF

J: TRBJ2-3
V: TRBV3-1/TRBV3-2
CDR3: CASSRGQGVTDTQYF

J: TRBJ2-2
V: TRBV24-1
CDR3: CATSDVPGTGDTGELFF

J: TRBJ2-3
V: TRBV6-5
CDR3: CASSSGLAGSTDTQYF

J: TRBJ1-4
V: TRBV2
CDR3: CASRLQGNNEKLFF

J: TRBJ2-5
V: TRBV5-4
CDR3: CASSRQGQETQYF